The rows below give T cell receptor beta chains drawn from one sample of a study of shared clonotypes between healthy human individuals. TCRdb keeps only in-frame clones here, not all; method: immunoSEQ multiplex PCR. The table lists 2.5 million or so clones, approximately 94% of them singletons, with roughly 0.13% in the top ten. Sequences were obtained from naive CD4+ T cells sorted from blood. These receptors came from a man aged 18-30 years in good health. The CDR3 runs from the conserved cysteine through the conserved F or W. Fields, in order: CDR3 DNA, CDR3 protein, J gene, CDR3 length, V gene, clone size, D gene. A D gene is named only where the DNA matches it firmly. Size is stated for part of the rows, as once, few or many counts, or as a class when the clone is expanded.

CDR3nt: TGTGCCAGCAGGGAAACAGGTGAAGCTTTCTTT
CDR3aa: CASRETGEAFF
j_gene: TRBJ1-1
len: 11
v_gene: TRBV2
abundance: .
d_gene: .

CDR3nt: TGTGCCAGCAGCCGGGTTGGGGGGGTCGCCTACAATGAGCAGTTCTTC
CDR3aa: CASSRVGGVAYNEQFF
j_gene: TRBJ2-1
len: 16
v_gene: TRBV14
abundance: .
d_gene: TRBD2

CDR3nt: TGTGCCTGGAGTATAGGCGGGGCCTCGTACAATGAGCAGTTCTTC
CDR3aa: CAWSIGGASYNEQFF
j_gene: TRBJ2-1
len: 15
v_gene: TRBV30
abundance: .
d_gene: .

CDR3nt: TGTGCCAGCAACGAGGGCACTCAGCCCCAGCATTTT
CDR3aa: CASNEGTQPQHF
j_gene: TRBJ1-5
len: 12
v_gene: TRBV2
abundance: .
d_gene: .

CDR3nt: TGTGCCAGCAGACTTTTGGCGGGAGCGAACACCGGGGAGCTGTTTTTT
CDR3aa: CASRLLAGANTGELFF
j_gene: TRBJ2-2
len: 16
v_gene: TRBV6-6
abundance: .
d_gene: TRBD2

CDR3nt: TGTGCCAGCAGCTTATCCCCATCGGGCTACAATGAGCAGTTCTTC
CDR3aa: CASSLSPSGYNEQFF
j_gene: TRBJ2-1
len: 15
v_gene: TRBV7-3
abundance: .
d_gene: .

CDR3nt: TGTGCCAGCAGTTTCTACAGGGGCCTCACCTACGAGCAGTACTTC
CDR3aa: CASSFYRGLTYEQYF
j_gene: TRBJ2-7
len: 15
v_gene: TRBV27
abundance: .
d_gene: TRBD1

CDR3nt: TGTGCCAGCTCACTCGGGACAGGGGCGGAAAATGAGCAGTTCTTC
CDR3aa: CASSLGTGAENEQFF
j_gene: TRBJ2-1
len: 15
v_gene: TRBV18
abundance: .
d_gene: TRBD1

CDR3nt: TGCGCCAGCAGCCCCCGGACAGGGGGAACGTCTGGGGCCAACGTCCTGACTTTC
CDR3aa: CASSPRTGGTSGANVLTF
j_gene: TRBJ2-6
len: 18
v_gene: TRBV5-1
abundance: .
d_gene: TRBD1

CDR3nt: TGCGCCAGCAGCTTGGAGCCGGAATATCACTACGAGCAGTACTTC
CDR3aa: CASSLEPEYHYEQYF
j_gene: TRBJ2-7
len: 15
v_gene: TRBV5-1
abundance: .
d_gene: .

CDR3nt: TGTGCCAGCAGTTCTACCGGGACAGGGACTGAAGCTTTCTTT
CDR3aa: CASSSTGTGTEAFF
j_gene: TRBJ1-1
len: 14
v_gene: TRBV28
abundance: .
d_gene: TRBD1

CDR3nt: TGTGCCAGCAGGTTACCTACAGGGCAATATGGCTACACCTTC
CDR3aa: CASRLPTGQYGYTF
j_gene: TRBJ1-2
len: 14
v_gene: TRBV28
abundance: .
d_gene: .

CDR3nt: TGTGCCATCAGTGAGCTTCTTACGAAAGAGACCCAGTACTTC
CDR3aa: CAISELLTKETQYF
j_gene: TRBJ2-5
len: 14
v_gene: TRBV10-3
abundance: .
d_gene: .

CDR3nt: TGTGCCAGCAGCTTTGGCGGGAGGGCCTACGAGCAGTACTTC
CDR3aa: CASSFGGRAYEQYF
j_gene: TRBJ2-7
len: 14
v_gene: TRBV7-8
abundance: .
d_gene: TRBD2

CDR3nt: TGTGCCAGCAGTTACTCGGGGCCCGGGACAGATACGCAGTATTTT
CDR3aa: CASSYSGPGTDTQYF
j_gene: TRBJ2-3
len: 15
v_gene: TRBV6-5
abundance: .
d_gene: .

CDR3nt: TGTGCCACCAGCGGACCCCGGGACACCAAAACCTACGAGCAGTACTTC
CDR3aa: CATSGPRDTKTYEQYF
j_gene: TRBJ2-7
len: 16
v_gene: TRBV15
abundance: .
d_gene: .

CDR3nt: TGTGCCAGTAGTATAGCGGGAGTTCACAATGAGCAGTTCTTC
CDR3aa: CASSIAGVHNEQFF
j_gene: TRBJ2-1
len: 14
v_gene: TRBV19
abundance: .
d_gene: .

CDR3nt: TGTGCCAGCAGCAAGCCTTTCTACGAGCAGTACTTC
CDR3aa: CASSKPFYEQYF
j_gene: TRBJ2-7
len: 12
v_gene: TRBV6-5
abundance: .
d_gene: .

CDR3nt: TGTGCCAGCAGCTTGACCGGGACAGGCGCTAATGAAAAACTGTTTTTT
CDR3aa: CASSLTGTGANEKLFF
j_gene: TRBJ1-4
len: 16
v_gene: TRBV7-2
abundance: .
d_gene: TRBD1

CDR3nt: TGCGCCAGCAGCTTGGAACCTTACGAGCAGTACTTC
CDR3aa: CASSLEPYEQYF
j_gene: TRBJ2-7
len: 12
v_gene: TRBV5-1
abundance: .
d_gene: .

CDR3nt: TGTGCCAGCAGCTGGGGAGGTGGCACTAATGAAAAACTGTTTTTT
CDR3aa: CASSWGGGTNEKLFF
j_gene: TRBJ1-4
len: 15
v_gene: TRBV7-9
abundance: .
d_gene: .

CDR3nt: TGTGCCAGCAGTGAACTCCCTAGCGCGGGAAACATTCAGTACTTC
CDR3aa: CASSELPSAGNIQYF
j_gene: TRBJ2-4
len: 15
v_gene: TRBV6-1
abundance: once
d_gene: .

CDR3nt: TGTGCTAGTGGCCCTAGAGACAGGGCAATAGCCTACGAGCAGTACTTC
CDR3aa: CASGPRDRAIAYEQYF
j_gene: TRBJ2-7
len: 16
v_gene: TRBV12-5
abundance: .
d_gene: TRBD1

CDR3nt: TGTGCCAGCAGCCGGAGAACCACGAGCTCCTACAATGAGCAGTTCTTC
CDR3aa: CASSRRTTSSYNEQFF
j_gene: TRBJ2-1
len: 16
v_gene: TRBV13
abundance: .
d_gene: .

CDR3nt: TGTGCCATCAGTGGAGGGTTCGGTGAGACCCAGTACTTC
CDR3aa: CAISGGFGETQYF
j_gene: TRBJ2-5
len: 13
v_gene: TRBV10-3
abundance: .
d_gene: .

CDR3nt: TGTGCCAGCAGCTTTGACAGGGGGTTGACTGAAGCTTTCTTT
CDR3aa: CASSFDRGLTEAFF
j_gene: TRBJ1-1
len: 14
v_gene: TRBV5-6
abundance: .
d_gene: TRBD1

CDR3nt: TGTGCCAGCAGTTCCCTGGACAGGGAGGAGACCCAGTACTTC
CDR3aa: CASSSLDREETQYF
j_gene: TRBJ2-5
len: 14
v_gene: TRBV6-5
abundance: .
d_gene: TRBD1

CDR3nt: TGTGCCTGGAGTGTAAACGTTCACTCTGGAAACACCATATATTTT
CDR3aa: CAWSVNVHSGNTIYF
j_gene: TRBJ1-3
len: 15
v_gene: TRBV30
abundance: .
d_gene: .

CDR3nt: TGTGCCAGCAGATTATATACCAGGACGGCCAGAGATTCACCCCTCCACTTT
CDR3aa: CASRLYTRTARDSPLHF
j_gene: TRBJ1-6
len: 17
v_gene: TRBV2
abundance: .
d_gene: .

CDR3nt: TGTGCCAGCAGTGATTACGGGGGGCCGTACGAGCAGTACTTC
CDR3aa: CASSDYGGPYEQYF
j_gene: TRBJ2-7
len: 14
v_gene: TRBV6-1
abundance: .
d_gene: .

CDR3nt: TGTGCCAGCAGAAAACAGGGGTTATCCTACGAGCAGTACTTC
CDR3aa: CASRKQGLSYEQYF
j_gene: TRBJ2-7
len: 14
v_gene: TRBV27
abundance: .
d_gene: TRBD1

CDR3nt: TGTGCCAGCAGCGTAACATCCCCGAACACCGGGGAGCTGTTTTTT
CDR3aa: CASSVTSPNTGELFF
j_gene: TRBJ2-2
len: 15
v_gene: TRBV6-1
abundance: .
d_gene: .

CDR3nt: TGTGCCAGCAGCAATGCCAGGGAAAGACAGCCCCAGCATTTT
CDR3aa: CASSNARERQPQHF
j_gene: TRBJ1-5
len: 14
v_gene: TRBV21-1
abundance: .
d_gene: .

CDR3nt: TGTGCCAGCAGTGAAACTCCCGCCCCCTACGAGCAGTACTTC
CDR3aa: CASSETPAPYEQYF
j_gene: TRBJ2-7
len: 14
v_gene: TRBV2
abundance: .
d_gene: .

CDR3nt: TGCGCCAGCAGCTTGACAGGGGACACCGGGGAGCTGTTTTTT
CDR3aa: CASSLTGDTGELFF
j_gene: TRBJ2-2
len: 14
v_gene: TRBV5-1
abundance: .
d_gene: TRBD1

CDR3nt: TGTGCCAGCAGACGAACGACGGTATTGGACAGGGGGCTTGATGAGCAGTTCTTC
CDR3aa: CASRRTTVLDRGLDEQFF
j_gene: TRBJ2-1
len: 18
v_gene: TRBV21-1
abundance: .
d_gene: .

CDR3nt: TGTGCCAGCTCACCAACCGGGAAAAGGGACGACGGCTACACCTTC
CDR3aa: CASSPTGKRDDGYTF
j_gene: TRBJ1-2
len: 15
v_gene: TRBV18
abundance: .
d_gene: .

CDR3nt: TGTGCCAGCAGCTTAGGGCTAGGCCTTGACGAGCAGTACTTC
CDR3aa: CASSLGLGLDEQYF
j_gene: TRBJ2-7
len: 14
v_gene: TRBV5-6
abundance: .
d_gene: .

CDR3nt: TGCGCCAGCAGCCCGGGACAGCTCCAAGAGACCCAGTACTTC
CDR3aa: CASSPGQLQETQYF
j_gene: TRBJ2-5
len: 14
v_gene: TRBV5-1
abundance: .
d_gene: TRBD1